The next 18 T cell receptor beta chains were all read from a single sample in a study of monozygotic twins with inflammatory bowel disease. TCRdb re-analyzed the 5' RACE reads; it lists each CDR3 protein once, without DNA. The table for this sample gives 350,000 to 500,000 distinct CDR3 sequences. Sequenced: blood. The receptors originated from a human donor with ulcerative colitis or Crohn's disease, or a healthy co-twin of an affected twin (not recorded which).

The chain combines TRBV12-3 or TRBV12-4 with TRBJ1-6. The CDR3 length is 12 residues. The CDR3 region is CASSLMYSPLHF.

This chain connects TRBV13 to TRBJ1-1; TCRdb's assignment of TRBD1 cannot be checked, as there is no DNA. Germline assignment: CDR1 PRHDT and CDR2 FYEKMQ (reference sequence). The CDR3 loop spans 14 amino acids. This chain's CDR3 is CASSQMGGNTEAFF.

The gene calls are TRBV5-1 and TRBJ2-3. Germline CDR1 and CDR2: SGHRS and YFSETQ. This CDR3 has 14 amino acids. The CDR3 here is CASSPTPHTDTQYF.

This sequence joins TRBV7-9 and TRBJ2-3. Germline V gene lookup returns CDR1 SEHNR and CDR2 FQNEAQ (reference sequence). CDR3 length equals 14 residues. Here the CDR3 reads CASSLGWAEDTQYF.

This chain joins TRBV13 and TRBJ1-2; TCRdb indicates TRBD1, and absent DNA this call remains unverified. Germline values: CDR1 PRHDT, CDR2 FYEKMQ (reference sequence). This CDR3 is built from 14 residues. The CDR3 sequence is CASSLPDRLYGYTF. Full variable domain (outside the CDR3, taken from reference TRBV13 and TRBJ1-2): AAGVIQSPRHLIKEKRETATLKCYPIPRHDTVYWYQQGPGQDPQFLISFYEKMQSDKGSIPDRFSAQQFSDYHSELNMSSLELGDSALYFCASSLPDRLYGYTFGSGTRLTVV.

V gene TRBV11-2 combines with J gene TRBJ1-3. The CDR3 runs to 17 residues. CDR1 and CDR2 (germline): SGHAT, FQNNGV. This CDR3 is CASSPARGTISGNTIYF.

The chain recombines TRBV10-3 with TRBJ2-1; without DNA, the TCRdb call of TRBD1 cannot be checked. Per the germline V gene, CDR1 is ENHRY and CDR2 is SYGVKD. The CDR3 is 13 residues long. Here the CDR3 reads CAINGGQGNEQFF.

V is TRBV11-1 and J is TRBJ2-2; the TCRdb D gene call, TRBD2, has no DNA to confirm it. Germline V gene data show CDR1 as SGHAT and CDR2 as FQDESV (reference sequence). The length of the CDR3 is 18 residues. Here the CDR3 reads CASSFTLAGGISTGELFF. The full variable domain, completed using reference TRBV11-1 and TRBJ2-2, is EAEVAQSPRYKITEKSQAVAFWCDPISGHATLYWYRQILGQGPELLVQFQDESVVDDSQLPKDRFSAERLKGVDSTLKIQPAELGDSAMYLCASSFTLAGGISTGELFFGEGSRLTVL.

V gene TRBV5-1 combines with J gene TRBJ2-1; absent DNA, TCRdb's TRBD1 call cannot be checked. CDR1 is SGHRS, CDR2 YFSETQ, per germline. This CDR3 contains 15 residues. CDR3 residues: CASSLERRGADEQFF.

The chain carries TRBV28 and TRBJ1-3; TCRdb outputs TRBD1, but without DNA this stays unchecked. CDR1 is MDHEN and CDR2 is SYDVKM in the germline V gene. The CDR3 is 15 residues long. The CDR3 sequence is CASIPAGGGGNTIYF.

J is TRBJ2-1 and V is TRBV20-1; TCRdb indicates TRBD1, and absent DNA this call remains unverified. Germline assignment: CDR1 DFQATT and CDR2 SNEGSKA (reference sequence). The length of the CDR3 is 12 residues. CDR3 region: CSASQGYNEQFF.

The J gene is TRBJ1-1, the V gene TRBV4-2. The CDR3 length is 13 residues. Germline V gene data show CDR1 as LGHNA and CDR2 as YNFKEQ. This CDR3 is CASSQESYTEAFF.

V usage is TRBV29-1 and J usage is TRBJ2-2. Germline V CDR1 and CDR2: SQVTM, ANQGSEA. The CDR3 totals 15 residues. The CDR3 here is CSVEDLRDFTGELFF.

This sequence joins TRBV5-1 and TRBJ2-1; no DNA is available, so the TRBD1 call from TCRdb remains unchecked. Per the germline V gene, CDR1 is SGHRS and CDR2 is YFSETQ. There are 16 residues in the CDR3. The CDR3: CASSLQGNPSYNEQFF.

The V and J genes are TRBV27 and TRBJ2-1. Germline V CDR1 and CDR2: MNHEY, SMNVEV (reference sequence). CDR3 length equals 15 residues. The CDR3 sequence is CASSSRLPYNYEQFF.

V and J are TRBV5-1 and TRBJ2-2. The CDR3 is 14 residues long. From germline, CDR1 is SGHRS and CDR2 YFSETQ. The CDR3: CASSFTWVSGELFF.

V and J are TRBV12-3 or TRBV12-4 and TRBJ2-3; TCRdb designates TRBD2, a call that cannot be tested without DNA. There are 15 residues in the CDR3. This CDR3 reads CASSESGASTDTQYF.

This chain links TRBV20-1 with TRBJ1-2; the D call of TRBD1 rests on TCRdb alone, since no DNA is present to check it. The CDR3 loop spans 13 amino acids. The germline V gene encodes CDR1 DFQATT and CDR2 SNEGSKA (reference sequence). The CDR3 sequence: CSAIDRVGYGYTF.